This T cell receptor (beta chain) was recorded in a study of cytomegalovirus exposure and HLA in healthy donors (dated by TCRdb to 2015 to 2018). Regarding the research as a whole: According to a later analysis, the roughly 120 validation repertoires were produced on the same platform as the approximately 600 repertoires of the first cohort. The study was designed to test whether signatures of past pathogen exposure could be identified by cataloging public T cell receptors. Along with the approximately 700-subject first cohort, a separate validation cohort of about 110 different subjects was used. High-throughput TCR immunosequencing, statistical association of individual TCRs with disease status, and machine learning were combined to predict cytomegalovirus infection status. Broader findings and caveats from the paper: In both the original and validation cohorts, the classifier was reported to diagnose cytomegalovirus status with high specificity and sensitivity. Subsequent analysis determined that TCRs grouped into clusters in the first cohort also showed a tendency toward co-occurrence across the 120 validation repertoires, and approximately 93% of cluster scores exceeded 0. A total of 150 or so TCR beta chains were listed by the study as associated with cytomegalovirus. A later analysis had no HLA typing for the validation cohort, so co-occurrence there was scored across all 110 or so repertoires. A few of the identified cytomegalovirus-associated TCR beta chains were confirmed in vitro to be specific for cytomegalovirus antigens. The authors suggested that the approach could potentially be generalized to other disease states and immunological phenotypes. Most TCR sequences were observed very rarely across donors, whereas some public TCRs were present in many individuals.

The donors belonged to the validation cohort of 120 subjects, which was separate from the 666-subject first cohort. As for this clone: It has no known antigen specificity. No base qualities exist here, and no much larger clone lies one base off it.

Germline trimming amounts to 10 bases on V and 0 bases on J, with 14 as the count of junction bases outside the gene matches. Via the germline V gene, CDR1 is MGHDK and CDR2 SYGVNS. From cysteine to phenylalanine, the CDR3 is 18 amino acids long. Only the CDR3 DNA is retained, 54 bases long and in frame from the first base. The library was prepared using the immunoSEQ multiplex PCR assay. Per the authors' processing: A statistical classification framework was developed to diagnose cytomegalovirus status using the catalog of TCR beta chain sequences. Held by TCRdb, this immuneACCESS table contains in-frame sequences only and omits some clones. Under half of the omission traces to an unresolved V gene where checked; the cause of the rest is unknown. V and J calls and clone size are copied from that table; D and trimming were computed from the DNA. The sample has around 300,000 clones on record, approximately 86% of them singletons. The leading ten clones occupy less than 1.2% of the sample.

Here the chain combines TRBV25-1 and TRBJ2-1; TRBD2 fits 11 bases in the junction. Sequencing was performed on PBMCs. This clonotype was sampled from a woman between 18 and 30 years old in good health and CMV-seronegative. Here is the DNA: TGTGCCACCGGACTAGCGGGTTACGGCAGCTACTCCTACAATGAGCAGTTCTTC. This yields the protein CATGLAGYGSYSYNEQFF.